This T cell receptor beta chain was obtained from a study of graft-versus-host responses after intestinal transplantation. Germline CDR1 reads GTSNPN; CDR2 reads SVGIG (reference sequence). V shed 5 bases and J shed 1 base, with 11 bases lying between them. The length of the CDR3 is 14 residues. Produced via immunoSEQ multiplex PCR; TCRdb's table is partial and in-frame only. Here the sample spans 20,000 to 30,000 clones, 80% to 90% being singletons. The source is a human patient who received an intestinal transplant, so some T cells may come from the graft donor. The V gene is TRBV30, the J gene TRBJ2-2; D might be TRBD1 (6 bases). The specimen comprised PBMCs, sampled around 460 days after intestinal transplant. The CDR3 DNA reads TGTGCCTGGTCCGGGACACTGAACACCGGGGAGCTGTTTTTT. It translates to CAWSGTLNTGELFF.